This T cell receptor beta chain stems from a study of T-cell reconstitution after alpha-beta-depleted transplantation in children. Unique molecular identifiers were used in preparing the TCRbeta library. Each CDR3 protein gets one entry after TCRdb re-called the PCR reads with MiXCR. The sample lists about 1,000,000 distinct CDR3 sequences; roughly 29% were seen once. CDR3 length equals 16 residues. Germline loops: CDR1 MDHEN, CDR2 SYDVKM. Study observations and caveats: TCRbeta diversity was high at day 60 in some patients (a result of surviving recipient T cells and thymic progenitors).

In regard to this clonotype: The antigen remains undetermined. The germline gene is not matched at one end of the junction; a read error may be the cause.

The V and J genes are TRBV28 and TRBJ1-1, with a weak D call TRBD1 (5 bases). The source material was PBMCs, mostly from graft donor cells, sampled 360 days after TCRalphabeta/CD19-depleted stem cell transplant. This TCR was recovered from a boy under two years old who had a stem cell transplant for SCID, so the T cells may come from the graft donor. CDR3 DNA sequence: TGTGCCAGCAGCAGAACTGTGGGACCCATGAAGACTGAAGCTTTCTTT. Protein: CASSRTVGPMKTEAFF.